One and the same sample provided the 29 T cell receptor beta chains below, sequenced in a study of beta chain features in type 1 diabetes. TCRB transcripts that were expressed got sequenced, as all of the isolated RNA had been reverse transcribed. The table came from immunoSEQ multiplex PCR; TCRdb's copy has only in-frame clones and leaves some out. The table has hundreds of thousands of clones, around 12% seen once. Sequences were obtained from naive CD4+ T cells from blood. All receptors come from a young man in good health.

This chain uses TRBV5-1 with TRBJ2-7; perhaps TRBD2 as D (5 bases). The CDR3 runs to 14 residues. Trimming pared 5 bases from V and 3 bases from J, leaving 15 bases between. CDR1 and CDR2 (germline): SGHRS, YFSETQ. CDR3 in DNA: TGCGCCAGCAGTGCGCAATCCGGGGTCTACGAGCAGTACTTC. The encoded protein is CASSAQSGVYEQYF.

There are a few counts of this clone. This chain uses TRBV10-3 with TRBJ2-5; TRBD1 is a possible D gene (7 bases). The CDR3 runs to 14 residues. Trimming took off 6 bases at V and 5 bases at J, with 16 bases between the two ends. The germline V gene encodes CDR1 ENHRY and CDR2 SYGVKD. CDR3 amino acids: CAIRDRRGGETQYF. DNA of the CDR3: TGTGCCATCAGGGACAGGAGGGGTGGGGAGACCCAGTACTTC.

This clone was seen a handful of times. This chain connects TRBV5-6 to TRBJ2-7, with unresolved D. Trimming left V 3 bases short and J 5 bases short, with 9 bases between. Germline V gene data show CDR1 as SGHDT and CDR2 as YYEEEE. The CDR3 length is 12 residues. This CDR3 is CASSSYFHEQYF. CDR3 coding DNA: TGTGCCAGCAGCTCCTATTTCCACGAGCAGTACTTC.

The rearrangement uses TRBV7-2 and TRBJ2-7; TRBD2 aligns across 15 bases. Trimming removed 5 bases from V and 7 bases from J; junction bases left unmatched: 9. The CDR3 totals 16 residues. The germline CDR1 and CDR2 sequences are SGHTA and FQGNSA. CDR3 DNA sequence: TGTGCCAGCAGCAACGGACTAGCGGGGGGGATTGGGGAGCAGTACTTC. Translated, it gives CASSNGLAGGIGEQYF.

This clone has just a few counts. The rearrangement links TRBV11-1 to TRBJ2-7; 7 bases align to TRBD1. CDR3 length: 14 residues. Trimming at V came to 6 bases and at J to 2 bases, leaving 7 bases not matched to a gene. Germline assignment: CDR1 SGHAT and CDR2 FQDESV (reference sequence). CDR3 bases: TGTGCCAGCAGTCGCCGGACAGGTCCCTACGAGCAGTACTTC. Its protein is CASSRRTGPYEQYF.

For this clone: This sample also contains other DNA sequences that code for the same CDR3. The chain has TRBV6-5 and TRBJ2-5; perhaps TRBD2 as D (6 bases). The V end lost 3 bases, the J end lost 2 bases, and 7 bases lay between the germline ends. Germline CDR1 MNHEY, CDR2 SVGAGI. The CDR3 is made up of 13 amino acids. As DNA, the CDR3 is TGTGCCAGCAGTTATCGGGGGCAAGAGACCCAGTACTTC. It codes for CASSYRGQETQYF.

This clone was picked up a small number of times. Written as DNA, the CDR3 is TGTGCCAGCAGCTCTACGACAGGGGGTGCCTACGAGCAGTACTTC. This gives the protein CASSSTTGGAYEQYF. This chain joins TRBV7-2 and TRBJ2-7, with 9 bases that match TRBD1. V trimming: 4 bases; J trimming: 2 bases; junction bases outside the gene matches: 6. The CDR3 has 15 residues. From germline, CDR1 is SGHTA and CDR2 FQGNSA.

V gene TRBV14 combines with J gene TRBJ1-2; D perhaps matches TRBD1 (6 bases). This CDR3 is 14 amino acids long. CDR1 and CDR2 (germline): SGHDN, FVKESK. The V end lost 3 bases, the J end lost 8 bases, and 16 bases lay between the germline ends. The CDR3 nucleotides read TGTGCCAGCAGCCAGTCTGTACAGGGAAGCGGCTACACCTTC. Protein: CASSQSVQGSGYTF.

The chain carries TRBV19 and TRBJ1-5, with no clear D. Per germline, CDR1 LNHDA and CDR2 SQIVND (reference sequence). This CDR3 has 17 amino acids. V gave up 6 bases and J gave up 0 bases, with 18 bases separating them. In DNA form, the CDR3 reads TGTGCCAGTAGGAGGACGGCGGGATATGGTAGCAATCAGCCCCAGCATTTT. Its translation: CASRRTAGYGSNQPQHF.

There are a few counts of this clone. The chain is built from TRBV5-6 and TRBJ2-4; D ambiguous. The germline gives CDR1 SGHDT, CDR2 YYEEEE. Trimming stripped 4 bases from V and 0 bases from J, with 11 bases between. CDR3 length equals 15 residues. The CDR3 DNA follows: TGTGCCAGCAGCCCCTGGGCGTTAGCCAAAAACATTCAGTACTTC. Amino acids: CASSPWALAKNIQYF.

This clone was detected a few times. The chain employs TRBV7-9 and TRBJ2-7; D remains unclear. In germline, CDR1 is SEHNR, CDR2 FQNEAQ (reference sequence). The CDR3 is 13 amino acids. Trimming cost V 4 bases and J 3 bases, with 10 bases left between them. The CDR3 nucleotides are TGTGCCAGCAGCTCAGAGGCATTCTACGAGCAGTACTTC. Its translation is CASSSEAFYEQYF. The complete variable domain, with remaining parts taken from reference TRBV7-9 and TRBJ2-7, reads DTGVSQNPRHKITKRGQNVTFRCDPISEHNRLYWYRQTLGQGPEFLTYFQNEAQLEKSRLLSDRFSAERPKGSFSTLEIQRTEQGDSAMYLCASSSEAFYEQYFGPGTRLTVT.

The chain is built from TRBV5-8 and TRBJ1-5, with 8 bases matching TRBD1. Germline V gene sequence: CDR1 SGHTS, CDR2 YDEGEE. The CDR3 contains 17 residues. After removal of 3 bases from V and 5 bases from J, the junction contained 13 bases not matched to a gene. The CDR3 coding sequence is TGTGCCAGCAGCTATGGGACAGGTCGGAGGGGTTATCAGCCCCAGCATTTT. It is translated as CASSYGTGRRGYQPQHF.

The V and J genes are TRBV25-1 and TRBJ2-2; TRBD2 might be the D (6 bases). V was clipped by 2 bases and J by 1 base, with 8 bases between them. The CDR3 runs 15 residues. Germline-derived CDR1 and CDR2 are MGHDK and SYGVNS. The CDR3 here is CASSEKGLNTGELFF. CDR3 in DNA: TGTGCCAGCAGTGAAAAGGGACTGAACACCGGGGAGCTGTTTTTT.

In its sample, this clone was seen a few times. Other DNA sequences of this sample code for an identical CDR3. The chain recombines TRBV18 with TRBJ2-2; tentative D call: TRBD1 (5 bases). Per germline, CDR1 KGHSH and CDR2 LQKENI. With 1 base removed from V and 4 bases from J, the gap between germline ends came to 7 bases. The CDR3 sequence is 14 residues long. DNA for the CDR3: TGTGCCAGCTCACCACGGCAGGGCACCGGGGAGCTGTTTTTT. Protein product: CASSPRQGTGELFF.

The genes are TRBV28 and TRBJ1-6, with TRBD1 as a possible D gene (5 bases). Germline V CDR1 and CDR2: MDHEN, SYDVKM. The CDR3 runs 15 residues. Trimming stripped 6 bases from V and 9 bases from J, with 18 bases between. CDR3 nucleotide sequence: TGTGCCAGCAGCCGGCCGGGACTGATAAGTTCACCCCTCCACTTT. Encoded protein: CASSRPGLISSPLHF.

This clone was observed a few times. The rearrangement uses TRBV29-1 and TRBJ2-5; 9 bases line up with TRBD2. The closer fit of TRBJ2-7 to the DNA end suggests the J call may be wrong. Germline V gene lookup returns CDR1 SQVTM and CDR2 ANQGSEA. CDR3 size: 16 residues. The CDR3 region has the DNA TGCAGCGTTGAAGTCCCTCGGGGCGGGAGGGACTACGAGCAGTACTTC. Its protein product is CSVEVPRGGRDYEQYF.

In this sample, this clone turned up a few times. This sequence joins TRBV5-1 and TRBJ2-5; the match to TRBD2 covers 9 bases. The CDR3 runs 15 residues. The germline V gene has CDR1 SGHRS and CDR2 YFSETQ. Germline trimming cut 0 bases from V and 5 bases from J; bases unmatched to any gene: 5. CDR3 sequence (DNA): TGCGCCAGCAGCTTGGGCGGGAGGGCCCAGGAGACCCAGTACTTC. Its translation: CASSLGGRAQETQYF.

This rearrangement joins TRBV15 to TRBJ1-2; no firm D call. Trimming cost V 5 bases and J 10 bases, with 17 bases left between them. Germline CDR1 is LNHNV and CDR2 is YYDKDF (reference sequence). There are 13 residues in the CDR3. The DNA of the CDR3 is TGTGCCACCAGCGAGGTCGGGGTGTGGGACTACACCTTC. Protein sequence: CATSEVGVWDYTF.

The V and J genes are TRBV28 and TRBJ2-7; D may be TRBD1 (6 bases). The V gene's germline CDR1 is MDHEN and CDR2 SYDVKM. The CDR3 runs 13 residues. The V end was cut by 6 bases, the J end by 2 bases, with 11 bases between. The CDR3 DNA sequence: TGTGCCAGCAGATGGACAGACGCCTACGAGCAGTACTTC. Amino acids: CASRWTDAYEQYF.

This clone came up a few times. The rearrangement links TRBV30 to TRBJ2-7; TRBD1 aligns across 7 bases. Per the germline V gene, CDR1 is GTSNPN and CDR2 is SVGIG (reference sequence). There are 13 residues in the CDR3. J lost 6 bases, V lost 1 base, and 6 bases had no gene match. The CDR3 region has the DNA TGTGCCTGGAGTGGGGCCCCAGGGGGCGAGCAGTACTTC. Encoded protein: CAWSGAPGGEQYF.

This clone was detected only a few times. The chain has TRBV2 and TRBJ2-7; 10 bases agree with TRBD2. Germline CDR1 SNHLY, CDR2 FYNNEI. V dropped 6 bases and J dropped 5; count of bases not matched to a gene: 10. This CDR3 spans 15 amino acids. The CDR3 protein is CASSASSGRLNEQYF. For the CDR3, the DNA is TGTGCCAGCAGCGCGTCTAGCGGGAGACTCAACGAGCAGTACTTC.

The gene calls are TRBV7-2 and TRBJ1-2, with D uncertain. Germline lookup yields CDR1 SGHTA and CDR2 FQGNSA. V dropped 5 bases and J dropped 8 bases, with 15 bases sitting between them. The CDR3 sequence is 13 residues long. CDR3 protein: CASSPREERGYTF. The DNA for the CDR3 is TGTGCCAGCAGCCCTCGAGAGGAACGGGGCTACACCTTC.

There are a few counts of this clone. J is TRBJ2-5 and V is TRBV5-1; D is possibly TRBD1 (6 bases). CDR1 and CDR2 (germline): SGHRS, YFSETQ. The CDR3 is made up of 13 amino acids. V lost 4 bases and J 2 bases, leaving 9 bases between the germline ends. The CDR3: CASSRTEQETQYF. The CDR3 DNA follows: TGCGCCAGCAGCAGGACAGAACAAGAGACCCAGTACTTC.

In DNA form, the CDR3 reads TGTGCCAGCAGCCATCGACAGGGGGCCTACGAGCAGTACTTC. As protein: CASSHRQGAYEQYF. The rearrangement links TRBV14 to TRBJ2-7, with 9 bases lining up with TRBD1. With 3 bases clipped from V and 2 bases from J, the junction kept 2 bases outside the gene matches. CDR3 length equals 14 residues. CDR1 SGHDN and CDR2 FVKESK come from the germline V gene. The whole variable domain, filled in from reference TRBV14 and TRBJ2-7, reads EAGVTQFPSHSVIEKGQTVTLRCDPISGHDNLYWYRRVMGKEIKFLLHFVKESKQDESGMPNNRFLAERTGGTYSTLKVQPAELEDSGVYFCASSHRQGAYEQYFGPGTRLTVT.

This chain links TRBV6-5 with TRBJ2-3, with a weak D call TRBD2 (6 bases). Per the germline V gene, CDR1 is MNHEY and CDR2 is SVGAGI. The CDR3 spans 14 residues. Trimming shortened V by 5 bases and J by 6 bases, and 15 bases separated the two germline ends. The CDR3 here is CASSRRGNPDTQYF. The CDR3 region has the DNA TGTGCCAGCAGTCGACGCGGGAATCCGGATACGCAGTATTTT.

The chain uses TRBV29-1 and TRBJ2-1; D is uncertain. Trimming left V 4 bases short and J 7 bases short, with 11 bases between. CDR1 is SQVTM, CDR2 ANQGSEA, per germline. CDR3 length: 12 amino acids. This CDR3 reads CSVASGSNEQFF. The CDR3 nucleotides are TGCAGCGTTGCTTCGGGTTCTAATGAGCAGTTCTTC.

This rearrangement joins TRBV7-2 to TRBJ2-7, with D maybe TRBD1 (6 bases). V lost 5 bases and J 2 bases, leaving 19 bases between the germline ends. The CDR3 has 16 residues. CDR1 and CDR2 (germline): SGHTA, FQGNSA. In nucleotides, the CDR3 is TGTGCCAGCAGCACCATTGCCGGGACAAGGACCTACGAGCAGTACTTC. It encodes CASSTIAGTRTYEQYF.

This chain links TRBV4-3 with TRBJ1-2, with a weak D call TRBD1 (5 bases). Deletions cut 4 bases from V and 8 bases from J, with 20 bases between. CDR1 is LGHNA and CDR2 is YSLEER in the germline V gene. The CDR3 loop spans 15 amino acids. Here the CDR3 DNA reads TGCGCCAGCAGCCCTTCCCCTGACAGATTAGAGGGCTACACCTTC. It specifies CASSPSPDRLEGYTF.

This clone has more than one count but fewer than ten. The chain links TRBV4-1 to TRBJ2-7, with D maybe TRBD1 (6 bases). Germline V gene sequence: CDR1 MGHRA, CDR2 YSYEKL. V was pared by 6 bases and J by 1 base, with 13 bases between. The CDR3 length is 14 residues. The DNA of the CDR3 is TGCGCCAGCAGTCTCGTACAGGGTTCCTACGAGCAGTACTTC. Residues: CASSLVQGSYEQYF.